This is a list of T cell receptor beta chains from one sample in a study of cytomegalovirus exposure and HLA in healthy donors. TCRdb's copy holds only in-frame clones and misses some; the assay was immunoSEQ multiplex PCR. The sample lists under 130,000 clones; about 68% were seen once. What was sequenced was PBMCs. The receptors were gathered from a man aged 25-45 years in good health and CMV-seropositive. CDR3s include the opening cysteine and the closing phenylalanine or tryptophan. Fields, in order: clone size, V gene, D gene, CDR3 length, J gene, CDR3 DNA, CDR3 protein. The D gene is left open where the match is weak. Size tells how often a clone was seen (once, few, many) or the class of an expanded clone, and some rows leave it out.

>.|TRBV2|.|13|TRBJ2-5
TGTGCCAGCAGTGCCGGTTATCAAGAGACCCAGTACTTC
CASSAGYQETQYF
>few|TRBV25-1|TRBD2|18|TRBJ2-3
TGTGCCAGCAGTGCGATCTTAGCGGGGGGACCAGACACAGATACGCAGTATTTT
CASSAILAGGPDTDTQYF
>.|TRBV7-2|TRBD1|16|TRBJ2-3
TGTGCCAGCAGCTCCGCCGGGACAGGTGGTTCAGATACGCAGTATTTT
CASSSAGTGGSDTQYF
>.|TRBV14|.|12|TRBJ2-7
TGTGCCAGCAGCCAAGTCTGGGCACTGCAGTACTTC
CASSQVWALQYF
>.|TRBV29-1|.|13|TRBJ1-2
TGCAGCGTTGTGAGGGAAAGGGACTATGGCTACACCTTC
CSVVRERDYGYTF
>.|TRBV29-1|.|12|TRBJ2-5
TGCAGCGTTGTGGGGCTACAAGAGACCCAGTACTTC
CSVVGLQETQYF
>.|TRBV14|TRBD1|14|TRBJ1-2
TGTGCCAGCAGCCTCGACAGGGGGAACTATGGCTACACCTTC
CASSLDRGNYGYTF
>few|TRBV9|TRBD2|12|TRBJ2-3
TGTGCCAGCGGCGGGGGGGGAGATACGCAGTATTTT
CASGGGGDTQYF
>.|TRBV9|.|16|TRBJ2-2
TGTGCCAGCAGCGTAGTTGTGGGGGCCCCCACCGGGGAGCTGTTTTTT
CASSVVVGAPTGELFF
>few|TRBV5-4|.|15|TRBJ2-3
TGTGCCAGCAGCCTCGGGGGGCCGGGCACAGATACGCAGTATTTT
CASSLGGPGTDTQYF
>few|TRBV6-5|TRBD1|14|TRBJ1-5
TGTGCCAGCAGTAATACAGGGGGCAATCAGCCCCAGCATTTT
CASSNTGGNQPQHF
>.|TRBV11-3|.|14|TRBJ2-7
TGTGCCAGCAGCTTCCCAGACAGACCTCACGAGCAGTACTTC
CASSFPDRPHEQYF
>.|TRBV11-3|.|16|TRBJ1-1
TGTGCCAGCAGCTTAGTTCCCCAAGTGGGGGGGAGGGCAGCTTTCTTT
CASSLVPQVGGRAAFF
>.|TRBV7-9|.|12|TRBJ2-3
TGTTCCAGCAGCTTCAGTACAGATACGCAGTATTTT
CSSSFSTDTQYF
>.|TRBV5-6|TRBD1|12|TRBJ2-2
TGTGCCAGCAGCTTAGGGACAGCCCGGCTGTTTTTT
CASSLGTARLFF
>.|TRBV6-6|.|14|TRBJ2-3
TGTGCCAGCAGTTACGGGGGGGGCCCAGATACGCAGTATTTT
CASSYGGGPDTQYF
>.|TRBV2|TRBD1|16|TRBJ1-2
TGTGCCAGCAGTGAAGGTCAGACAGGGCTTTTCCTTGGCTACACCTTC
CASSEGQTGLFLGYTF
>few|TRBV5-4|.|15|TRBJ1-1
TGTGCCAGCAGCCGGGGCGGACAGAAGAACACTGAAGCTTTCTTT
CASSRGGQKNTEAFF
>.|TRBV5-4|TRBD1|16|TRBJ1-2
TGTGCCAGCAGCTTGGCCGACAGGGGGACGAACTATGGCTACACCTTC
CASSLADRGTNYGYTF
>.|TRBV18|.|15|TRBJ1-3
TGTGCCAGCTCACCACCCGTTTCGTCTGGAAACACCATATATTTT
CASSPPVSSGNTIYF
>.|TRBV5-4|TRBD1|13|TRBJ2-4
TGTGCCAGCAGCTGGACAGGGGAGAACATTCAGTACTTC
CASSWTGENIQYF
>once|TRBV15|TRBD2|14|TRBJ2-7
TGTGCCACCAGCCGAGAACTAGCGCGATACGAGCAGTACTTC
CATSRELARYEQYF
>.|TRBV2|.|12|TRBJ2-7
TGTGCCAGCAAGGGGGACCCCTACGAGCAGTACTTC
CASKGDPYEQYF
>.|TRBV6-1|TRBD1|14|TRBJ1-4
TGTGCCAACAGACAGGGAGAGATGAGTGAAAAACTGTTTTTT
CANRQGEMSEKLFF
>.|TRBV4-1|TRBD2|18|TRBJ2-3
TGCGCCAGCAGCCGATCGGGACTAGCGGGGGGGCGTGCAGATACGCAGTATTTT
CASSRSGLAGGRADTQYF
>.|TRBV6-5|.|11|TRBJ1-2
TGTGCCAGCAGCCCGGGGAGTGGCTACACCTTC
CASSPGSGYTF
>.|TRBV10-3|TRBD1|14|TRBJ2-1
TGTGCCATTGGGAAGGACAGGGATGAGAATGAGCAGTTCTTC
CAIGKDRDENEQFF
>.|TRBV13|TRBD2|18|TRBJ2-2
TGTGCCAGCAGCTTTCAGGGACTAGCGGGGCGGAGCACCGGGGAGCTGTTTTTT
CASSFQGLAGRSTGELFF
>.|TRBV7-9|.|12|TRBJ1-1
TGTGCCACGCAGGGACAGAACACTGAAGCTTTCTTT
CATQGQNTEAFF
>.|TRBV7-9|.|14|TRBJ1-1
TGTGCCAGCAGCTTATACCAGTCCTCCACTGAAGCTTTCTTT
CASSLYQSSTEAFF
>.|TRBV4-3|TRBD2|16|TRBJ2-7
TGCGCCAGCAGCCAAGATAGCACTAGCGGACTATACGAGCAGTACTTC
CASSQDSTSGLYEQYF
>.|TRBV19|.|15|TRBJ2-2
TGTGCCAGTAAAGGGGGTAGCGGGTTCACCGGGGAGCTGTTTTTT
CASKGGSGFTGELFF
>.|TRBV6-1|TRBD2|14|TRBJ2-1
TGTGCCAGCAGTGAGACTAGCGGGAGCTCTGAGCAGTTCTTC
CASSETSGSSEQFF
>.|TRBV11-3|.|14|TRBJ1-6
TGTGCCAGCAGCACCCGACAGGTTAATTCACCCCTCCACTTT
CASSTRQVNSPLHF
>.|TRBV19|.|12|TRBJ2-2
TGTGCCAGTTCACAGGGTCTCGGGGAGCTGTTTTTT
CASSQGLGELFF
>.|TRBV27|.|14|TRBJ1-1
TGTGCCAGCAGTTTTTATGCCGGGGACACTGAAGCTTTCTTT
CASSFYAGDTEAFF
>few|TRBV4-1|TRBD1|15|TRBJ1-5
TGCGCCAGCAGCCGACAGGGGGCCGGCAATCAGCCCCAGCATTTT
CASSRQGAGNQPQHF